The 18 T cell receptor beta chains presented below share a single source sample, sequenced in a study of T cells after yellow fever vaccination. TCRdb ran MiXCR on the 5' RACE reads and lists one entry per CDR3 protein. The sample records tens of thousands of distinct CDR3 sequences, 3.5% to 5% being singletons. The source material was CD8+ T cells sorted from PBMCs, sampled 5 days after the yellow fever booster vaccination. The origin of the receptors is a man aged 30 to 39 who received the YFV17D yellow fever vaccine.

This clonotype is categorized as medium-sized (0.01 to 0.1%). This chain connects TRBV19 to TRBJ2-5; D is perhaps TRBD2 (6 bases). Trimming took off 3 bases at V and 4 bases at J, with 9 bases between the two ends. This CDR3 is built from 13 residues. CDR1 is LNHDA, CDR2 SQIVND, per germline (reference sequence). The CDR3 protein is CASSMEGAETQYF. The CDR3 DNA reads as TGTGCCAGTAGTATGGAGGGAGCAGAGACCCAGTACTTC. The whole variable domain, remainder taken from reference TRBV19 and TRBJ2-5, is DGGITQSPKYLFRKEGQNVTLSCEQNLNHDAMYWYRQDPGQGLRLIYYSQIVNDFQKGDIAEGYSVSREKKESFPLTVTSAQKNPTAFYLCASSMEGAETQYFGPGTRLLVL.

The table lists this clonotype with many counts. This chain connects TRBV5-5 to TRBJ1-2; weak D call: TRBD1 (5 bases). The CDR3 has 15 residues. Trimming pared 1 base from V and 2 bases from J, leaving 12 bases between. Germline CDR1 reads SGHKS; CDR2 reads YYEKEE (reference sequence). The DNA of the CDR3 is TGTGCCAGCAGCTTGACACAAACAGGAAACTATGGCTACACCTTC. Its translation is CASSLTQTGNYGYTF.

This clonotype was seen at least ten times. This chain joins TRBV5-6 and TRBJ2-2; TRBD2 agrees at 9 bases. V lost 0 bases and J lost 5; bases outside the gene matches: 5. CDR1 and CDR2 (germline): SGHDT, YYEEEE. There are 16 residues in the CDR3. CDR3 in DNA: TGTGCCAGCAGCTTGGCACTAGCGGGCCTAACCGGGGAGCTGTTTTTT. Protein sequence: CASSLALAGLTGELFF. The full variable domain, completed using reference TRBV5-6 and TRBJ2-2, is DAGVTQSPTHLIKTRGQQVTLRCSPKSGHDTVSWYQQALGQGPQFIFQYYEEEERQRGNFPDRFSGHQFPNYSSELNVNALLLGDSALYLCASSLALAGLTGELFFGEGSRLTVL.

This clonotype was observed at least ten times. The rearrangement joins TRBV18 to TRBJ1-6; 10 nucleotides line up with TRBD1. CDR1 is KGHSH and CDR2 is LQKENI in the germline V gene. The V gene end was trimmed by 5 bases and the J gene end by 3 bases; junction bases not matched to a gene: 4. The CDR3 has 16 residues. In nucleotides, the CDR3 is TGTGCCAGCTCAGCCGGGACAGGGGTCTATAATTCACCCCTCCACTTT. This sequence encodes CASSAGTGVYNSPLHF.

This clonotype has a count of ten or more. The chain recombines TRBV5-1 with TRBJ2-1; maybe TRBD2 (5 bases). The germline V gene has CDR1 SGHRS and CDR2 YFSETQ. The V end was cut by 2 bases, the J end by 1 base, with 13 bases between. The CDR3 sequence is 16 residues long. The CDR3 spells CASSLTPGSSYNEQFF. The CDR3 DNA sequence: TGCGCCAGCAGCTTAACCCCGGGGAGTTCCTACAATGAGCAGTTCTTC.

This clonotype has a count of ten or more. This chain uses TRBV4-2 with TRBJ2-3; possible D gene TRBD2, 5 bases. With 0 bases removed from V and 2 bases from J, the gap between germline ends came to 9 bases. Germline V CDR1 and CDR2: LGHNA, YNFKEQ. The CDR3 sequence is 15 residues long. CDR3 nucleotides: TGTGCCAGCAGCCAAGAGAAAGCGGACACAGATACGCAGTATTTT. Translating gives CASSQEKADTDTQYF.

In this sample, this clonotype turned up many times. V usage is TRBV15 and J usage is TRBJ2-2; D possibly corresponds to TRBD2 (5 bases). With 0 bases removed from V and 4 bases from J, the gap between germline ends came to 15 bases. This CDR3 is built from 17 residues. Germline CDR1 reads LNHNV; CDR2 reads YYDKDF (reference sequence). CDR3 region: CATSRDQRLTTTGELFF. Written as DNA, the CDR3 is TGTGCCACCAGCAGAGATCAGCGACTAACTACCACCGGGGAGCTGTTTTTT.

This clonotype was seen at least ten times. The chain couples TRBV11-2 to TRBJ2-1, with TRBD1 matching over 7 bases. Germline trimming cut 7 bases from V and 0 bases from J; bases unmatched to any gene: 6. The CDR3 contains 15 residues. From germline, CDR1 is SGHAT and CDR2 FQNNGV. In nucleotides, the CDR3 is TGTGCCAGCACAATACAGGGGAGCTCCTACAATGAGCAGTTCTTC. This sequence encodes CASTIQGSSYNEQFF.

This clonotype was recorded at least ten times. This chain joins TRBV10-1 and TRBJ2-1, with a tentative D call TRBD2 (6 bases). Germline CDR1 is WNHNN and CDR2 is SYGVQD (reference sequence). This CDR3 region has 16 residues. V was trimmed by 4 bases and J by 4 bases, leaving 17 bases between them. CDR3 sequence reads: CASSGYREPPYNEQFF. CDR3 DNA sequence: TGCGCCAGCAGTGGGTACCGGGAGCCTCCTTACAATGAGCAGTTCTTC.

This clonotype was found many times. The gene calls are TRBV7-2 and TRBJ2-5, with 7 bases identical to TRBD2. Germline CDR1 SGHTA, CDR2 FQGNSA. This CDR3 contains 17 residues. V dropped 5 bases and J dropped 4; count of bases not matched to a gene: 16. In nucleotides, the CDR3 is TGTGCCAGCAGCACCCGGTTGGGGGGAGGGCCATCAGAGACCCAGTACTTC. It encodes CASSTRLGGGPSETQYF.

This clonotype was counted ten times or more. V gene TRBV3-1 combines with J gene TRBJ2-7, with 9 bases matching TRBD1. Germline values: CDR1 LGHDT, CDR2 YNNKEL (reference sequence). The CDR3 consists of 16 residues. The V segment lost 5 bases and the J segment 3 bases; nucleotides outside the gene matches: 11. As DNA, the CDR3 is TGTGCCAGCAGCTTTTGGACAGGGGCACAGGGCTACGAGCAGTACTTC. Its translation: CASSFWTGAQGYEQYF.

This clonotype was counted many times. This CDR3 is CASSQDAGTGREQYF. DNA for the CDR3: TGCGCCAGCAGCCAAGATGCGGGAACGGGTCGCGAGCAGTACTTC. The chain combines TRBV4-3 with TRBJ2-7; D is perhaps TRBD2 (6 bases). Trimming removed 0 bases from V and 6 bases from J, with 15 bases in between. Germline V gene data show CDR1 as LGHNA and CDR2 as YSLEER. The CDR3 length is 15 residues.

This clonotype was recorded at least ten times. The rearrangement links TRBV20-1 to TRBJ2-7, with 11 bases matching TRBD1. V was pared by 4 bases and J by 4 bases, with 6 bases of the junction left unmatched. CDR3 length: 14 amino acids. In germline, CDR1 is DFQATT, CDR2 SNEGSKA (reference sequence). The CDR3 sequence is CSAIFRDRGYEQYF. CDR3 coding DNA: TGCAGTGCTATTTTCCGGGACAGGGGGTACGAGCAGTACTTC.

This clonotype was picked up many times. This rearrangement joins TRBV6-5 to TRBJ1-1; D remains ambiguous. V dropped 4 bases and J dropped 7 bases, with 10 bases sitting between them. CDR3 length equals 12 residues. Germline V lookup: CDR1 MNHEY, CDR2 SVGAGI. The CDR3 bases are TGTGCCAGCAGTTTCCCGGGCCTTGAAGCTTTCTTT. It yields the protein CASSFPGLEAFF.

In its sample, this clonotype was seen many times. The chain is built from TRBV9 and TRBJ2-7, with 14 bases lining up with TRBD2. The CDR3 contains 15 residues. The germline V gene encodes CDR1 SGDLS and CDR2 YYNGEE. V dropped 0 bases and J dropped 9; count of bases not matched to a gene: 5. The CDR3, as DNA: TGTGCCAGCAGCGTAGGGGGACTAGCGGGAGAGTCGCAGTACTTC. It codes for CASSVGGLAGESQYF.

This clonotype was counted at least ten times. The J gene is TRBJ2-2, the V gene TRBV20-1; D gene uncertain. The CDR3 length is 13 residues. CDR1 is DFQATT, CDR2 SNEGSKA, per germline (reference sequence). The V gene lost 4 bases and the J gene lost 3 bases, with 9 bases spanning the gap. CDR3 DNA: TGCAGTGCTACCGGCACCTACACCGGGGAGCTGTTTTTT. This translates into CSATGTYTGELFF.

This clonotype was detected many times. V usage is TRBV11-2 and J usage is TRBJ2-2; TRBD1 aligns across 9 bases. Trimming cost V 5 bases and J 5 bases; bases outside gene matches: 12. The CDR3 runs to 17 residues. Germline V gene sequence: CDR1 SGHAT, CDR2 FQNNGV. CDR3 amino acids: CASSERLGQGKTGELFF. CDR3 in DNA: TGTGCCAGCAGCGAGAGACTGGGACAGGGAAAGACCGGGGAGCTGTTTTTT.

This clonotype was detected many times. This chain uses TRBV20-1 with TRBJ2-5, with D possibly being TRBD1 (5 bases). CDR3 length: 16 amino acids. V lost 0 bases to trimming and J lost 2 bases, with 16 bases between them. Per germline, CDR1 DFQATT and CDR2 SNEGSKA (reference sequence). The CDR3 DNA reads TGCAGTGCTAGAGATCCCGTGGGGCAGACGCAAGAGACCCAGTACTTC. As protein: CSARDPVGQTQETQYF.